The T cell receptor (beta chain) described here comes from a study of IL-17A CD8 T cells in psoriatic arthritis synovium. At the level of the whole study: The goal of the study was to characterize the phenotype, molecular profile and function of synovial IL-17A+CD8+ T cells in the pathogenesis of psoriatic arthritis. Here is what the overall study found, with its caveats: Only a few patients were included in the TCR sequencing, a limited sample size that the authors acknowledged. Some individual clones occupied over 4% of the repertoire, though most synovial CD8+ subsets remained polyclonal. In a couple of patients, many Tc17 clones were found to be shared with the synovial Tc1 population, resulting in Morisita overlap indices above 0.85. Cells were obtained from synovial fluid rather than synovial tissue, because no psoriatic arthritis synovial tissue samples were available.

After DNA extraction (Qiagen), TCRbeta V-D-J rearrangements were amplified in a bias-controlled manner and then sequenced at high throughput (immunoSEQ; Adaptive Biotech). The paper's processing steps were these. The immunoSEQ Analyzer platform was used to analyze productive sequences at the sequence level. Clonality was calculated as 1 minus Pielou's evenness, with values from 0 (highly polyclonal) to 1 (monoclonal). The Morisita index, which runs from 0 (no similarity) to 1 (complete similarity), was used to measure repertoire overlap between subsets. Sourced from immuneACCESS, this table was stored by TCRdb with only in-frame sequences that have V and J called. A share of the clones is absent; for the studies checked, an unresolved V gene accounts for under half, and the remainder has no known explanation. That table is the source of V, J and clone size, and D and trimming were worked out from the DNA. This sample holds roughly 2,000 clones; around three quarters were observed only once. Together, the top ten hold roughly 10% of the sample.

As concerns this clone: Its antigen remains unidentified. The input lacks base qualities; no much larger clone sits a single base away.

CD3+ T cells, isolated magnetically, got 1.5 hours of stimulation with PMA and ionomycin and were then labeled using IL-17A and IFNgamma cytokine secretion assays. Synovial fluid effusions were drawn from actively inflamed joints of patients with psoriatic arthritis. Memory CD8+ T cells in synovial fluid were sorted patient by patient into Tc17 (IL-17A+) cells, bulk memory cells and Tc1 (IL-17A-IFNgamma+) cells in order to compare their TCR repertoires. The Classification of Psoriatic Arthritis Study Group (CASPAR) criteria were met by the psoriatic arthritis patients. After counterstaining with viability dye plus anti-CD3, CD8, CD14 and CD4 antibodies, the cytokine-secreting cells were sorted on a BD FACSAria. Three patients with psoriatic arthritis provided sorted synovial fluid CD8+ T cell subsets that underwent TCRbeta sequencing. Synovial fluid mononuclear cells were isolated using Lymphoprep and were cryopreserved in liquid nitrogen prior to use. Cryopreservation medium contained around 46% fetal calf serum and around 11% dimethyl sulfoxide.

The CDR3 runs 12 residues from the cysteine to the phenylalanine. The DNA shown is the 36-base CDR3, in frame from base 1. CDR1 and CDR2 (GTSNPN, SVGIG) derive from the germline V gene (reference sequence). The sequenced sample consisted of IFN-gamma+ CD8+ T cells from synovial fluid. Interpreted using the paper, the cell subset or site label stands for: IL-17A-IFNgamma+ memory CD8+ (Tc1) cells. The chain is assembled from TRBV30 and TRBJ1-6; 7 middle bases align to TRBD1. The receptor was isolated from a human donor with psoriatic arthritis. The CDR3 region reads CGTGLLNSPLHF. The nucleotide sequence is given as TGTGGGACAGGACTCCTTAATTCACCCCTCCACTTT.